These T cell receptor beta chains were read from a single sample in a study of CD4+ T cells in melanoma. Sequenced by immunoSEQ multiplex PCR; TCRdb stores in-frame clones only, minus some. The sample carries approximately 110,000 clones, approximately 92% recorded once. The sample comprised peripheral blood. All receptors derive from a human donor with melanoma. CDR3s include the opening cysteine and the closing phenylalanine or tryptophan. D genes are given only for firm matches. The listing skips clone size in some rows; elsewhere it reads once, few, many or a size class.

d_call,v_call,j_call,clone_size,cdr3_aa,cdr3_nt
.,TRBV7-2,TRBJ2-7,.,CASSLPGPAEYEQYF,TGTGCCAGCAGCTTACCGGGTCCAGCCGAATACGAGCAGTACTTC
.,TRBV7-2,TRBJ2-5,.,CASSLGYGGGTQYF,TGTGCCAGCAGCTTAGGGTATGGGGGTGGGACCCAGTACTTC
.,TRBV23-1,TRBJ1-3,.,CASSQSKGQQRNTIYF,TGCGCCAGCAGTCAATCGAAGGGACAACAGAGAAACACCATATATTTT
.,TRBV19,TRBJ1-1,.,CASKLVSGRSPTQEAFF,TGTGCCAGTAAGTTAGTGTCAGGTCGGAGCCCCACCCAAGAAGCTTTCTTT
TRBD2,TRBV5-1,TRBJ2-5,.,CASTLFAGGYQETQYF,TGCGCCAGCACCCTCTTTGCGGGAGGATACCAAGAGACCCAGTACTTC
.,TRBV7-8,TRBJ1-2,once,CASSPNDIIRSGDYGYTF,TGTGCCAGCAGCCCGAACGACATTATTAGGTCCGGGGACTATGGCTACACCTTC
TRBD1,TRBV19,TRBJ2-7,once,CASSSLGQGPYEQYF,TGTGCCAGTAGTTCCTTAGGACAGGGTCCCTACGAGCAGTACTTC
.,TRBV27,TRBJ2-2,.,CASSLLGRAQTGELFF,TGTGCCAGCAGTTTATTAGGTAGAGCCCAGACCGGGGAGCTGTTTTTT
TRBD2,TRBV5-1,TRBJ2-7,.,CASSLVVGRAPEQYF,TGCGCCAGCAGCTTGGTGGTCGGGAGGGCCCCCGAGCAGTACTTC
.,TRBV6-5,TRBJ2-7,.,CASSNSGTLTYEQYF,TGTGCCAGCAGTAACTCCGGGACACTAACCTACGAGCAGTACTTC
.,TRBV2,TRBJ1-1,.,CASRVTGQGNTEAFF,TGTGCCAGCAGAGTTACAGGGCAAGGGAACACTGAAGCTTTCTTT
TRBD1,TRBV11-2,TRBJ2-5,.,CASSRNWDRQETQYF,TGTGCCAGCAGCCGAAATTGGGACAGACAAGAGACCCAGTACTTC
TRBD1,TRBV4-3,TRBJ2-1,.,CASSQDRDRGYNEQFF,TGCGCCAGCAGCCAAGACCGGGACAGGGGATACAATGAGCAGTTCTTC
.,TRBV5-1,TRBJ2-1,.,CASSFPTGLGANEQFF,TGCGCCAGCAGCTTCCCGACAGGATTGGGGGCTAATGAGCAGTTCTTC
.,TRBV9,TRBJ2-3,.,CASSEGTLDTQYF,TGTGCCAGCAGCGAGGGGACATTAGATACGCAGTATTTT
.,TRBV4-3,TRBJ1-2,.,CASSPRAGVDGYTF,TGCGCCAGCAGCCCCCGGGCGGGGGTCGATGGCTACACCTTC
.,TRBV5-1,TRBJ2-2,.,CASSFPNAGARTGELFF,TGCGCCAGCAGCTTTCCTAATGCGGGGGCACGGACTGGGGAGCTGTTTTTT
.,TRBV5-5,TRBJ2-7,.,CASSLGQLWEQYF,TGTGCCAGCAGCTTGGGACAGTTATGGGAGCAGTACTTC
.,TRBV7-2,TRBJ2-4,.,CASSLEAGAKNIQYF,TGTGCCAGCAGCTTAGAGGCGGGAGCCAAAAACATTCAGTACTTC
TRBD1,TRBV7-9,TRBJ1-2,few,CASSRRQGVDGYTF,TGTGCCAGCAGCCGCAGACAGGGAGTGGATGGCTACACCTTC
TRBD2,TRBV5-1,TRBJ2-2,.,CASSLTSGLNTGELFF,TGCGCCAGCAGCTTGACTAGCGGGCTGAACACCGGGGAGCTGTTTTTT
.,TRBV6-1,TRBJ2-5,.,CASSPGPQETQYF,TGTGCCAGCAGTCCGGGTCCCCAAGAGACCCAGTACTTC
.,TRBV29-1,TRBJ2-1,.,CSVEAGLMNEQFF,TGCAGCGTTGAAGCAGGGTTAATGAATGAGCAGTTCTTC
TRBD1,TRBV9,TRBJ2-7,.,CASSPTGYEQYF,TGTGCCAGCAGCCCGACAGGGTACGAGCAGTACTTC
TRBD1,TRBV9,TRBJ1-5,few,CASSVTDRGDQPQHF,TGTGCCAGCAGCGTAACGGACAGGGGAGATCAGCCCCAGCATTTT
.,TRBV29-1,TRBJ2-2,.,CSVEFQTGELFF,TGCAGCGTTGAGTTCCAGACCGGGGAGCTGTTTTTT
TRBD2,TRBV5-4,TRBJ2-5,once,CASSLGGGSGTGRETQYF,TGTGCCAGCAGCTTGGGGGGAGGTAGCGGGACGGGGAGAGAGACCCAGTACTTC
TRBD2,TRBV7-9,TRBJ2-4,.,CASSPIGTSGRTKNIQYF,TGTGCCAGCAGCCCGATCGGAACTAGCGGGAGGACCAAAAACATTCAGTACTTC
.,TRBV11-1,TRBJ2-5,.,CASIWGETQYF,TGTGCCAGCATCTGGGGAGAGACCCAGTACTTC
.,TRBV19,TRBJ2-6,.,CATRYSGANVLTF,TGTGCCACCCGTTACTCTGGGGCCAACGTCCTGACTTTC
.,TRBV15,TRBJ2-5,.,CATSRDYRGRETQYF,TGTGCCACCAGCAGAGATTATCGGGGGCGAGAGACCCAGTACTTC
.,TRBV6-6,TRBJ2-1,.,CASAGVYNEQFF,TGTGCCTCCGCCGGGGTCTACAATGAGCAGTTCTTC
.,TRBV6-4,TRBJ1-2,few,CASSRDGSYGYTF,TGTGCCAGCAGTCGGGACGGATCCTATGGCTACACCTTC
TRBD2,TRBV5-1,TRBJ2-7,.,CASSFGSGRSYEQYF,TGCGCCAGCAGCTTTGGCAGCGGGAGATCCTACGAGCAGTACTTC
TRBD2,TRBV30,TRBJ2-5,.,CAWSVGLAGGEETQYF,TGTGCCTGGAGTGTTGGGCTAGCGGGGGGGGAAGAGACCCAGTACTTC
.,TRBV2,TRBJ2-3,.,CASSQFRGADTQYF,TGTGCCAGCAGTCAATTCCGGGGCGCAGATACGCAGTATTTT
TRBD1,TRBV5-1,TRBJ1-4,.,CASSLYQGAISEKLFF,TGCGCCAGCAGCTTGTATCAGGGGGCGATATCTGAAAAACTGTTTTTT
.,TRBV30,TRBJ2-1,.,CAWLRPSYNEQFF,TGTGCCTGGCTACGACCCTCCTACAATGAGCAGTTCTTC
.,TRBV5-1,TRBJ2-1,.,CASRPTAREDNEQFF,TGCGCCAGCAGACCTACCGCCCGAGAGGATAATGAGCAGTTCTTC
TRBD1,TRBV28,TRBJ1-3,.,CASSTPGQFGNTIYF,TGTGCCAGCAGTACTCCGGGACAGTTTGGAAACACCATATATTTT
.,TRBV7-2,TRBJ2-1,.,CASSAGTEQFF,TGTGCCAGCAGCGCTGGGACTGAGCAGTTCTTC
TRBD1,TRBV6-5,TRBJ1-1,.,CASSSLGTGIKEAFF,TGTGCCAGCAGTTCCCTGGGGACAGGCATCAAAGAAGCTTTCTTT
.,TRBV5-6,TRBJ1-2,.,CASSLTPDYGYTF,TGTGCCAGCAGCCTTACACCGGACTATGGCTACACCTTC
TRBD1,TRBV5-1,TRBJ2-3,.,CASSWRQGIGTDTQYF,TGCGCCAGCAGCTGGAGACAGGGAATTGGGACAGATACGCAGTATTTT
.,TRBV6-1,TRBJ1-5,once,CASSEALLAGISNQPQHF,TGTGCCAGCAGTGAAGCGCTTCTAGCAGGGATTAGCAATCAGCCCCAGCATTTT
.,TRBV9,TRBJ2-1,.,CASSVGSGGNEQFF,TGTGCCAGCAGCGTTGGTAGCGGAGGGAATGAGCAGTTCTTC
TRBD2,TRBV9,TRBJ2-3,.,CASSIRDYRTDTQYF,TGTGCCAGCAGCATCCGGGACTATCGCACAGATACGCAGTATTTT
.,TRBV11-2,TRBJ1-6,.,CASSLGTSNSPLHF,TGTGCCAGCAGCTTAGGGACTTCCAATTCACCCCTCCACTTT
TRBD2,TRBV7-6,TRBJ2-3,once,CASSLPSGGDTQYF,TGTGCCAGCAGCTTGCCTAGCGGGGGAGATACGCAGTATTTT
.,TRBV7-9,TRBJ2-5,once,CASSLRQGLQETQYF,TGTGCCAGCAGTCTCAGACAAGGCTTACAAGAGACCCAGTACTTC
.,TRBV11-3,TRBJ2-5,.,CASSFNAAGEGKTQYF,TGTGCCAGCAGCTTCAATGCCGCAGGGGAGGGTAAGACCCAGTACTTC
.,TRBV4-1,TRBJ1-4,once,CASSQVAGANEKLFF,TGCGCCAGCAGCCAAGTCGCAGGGGCAAATGAAAAACTGTTTTTT
TRBD2,TRBV11-2,TRBJ2-5,.,CASSLGLAGVRRGETQYF,TGTGCCAGCAGCCTCGGACTAGCGGGGGTCAGGCGAGGGGAGACCCAGTACTTC
.,TRBV7-3,TRBJ1-4,.,CASSSPHRGQPSTNEKLFF,TGTGCCAGCAGCTCCCCCCATCGAGGACAGCCTTCAACTAATGAAAAACTGTTTTTT